This T cell receptor beta chain was retrieved from a study of T cells in localized non-small cell lung cancer. Study observations and caveats: Heterogeneity stays possible, as sequencing covered only one tumor region. The greatest T cell clonality was found in uninvolved adjacent lung (higher than in tumor).

TCRdb's table, derived via immunoSEQ multiplex PCR, lists solely in-frame clones and lacks some. The repertoire holds roughly 24,000 clones, approximately 87% seen once, with roughly 1.1% in the top ten. V lost 5 bases and J lost 2, with 10 bases in between. CDR1 is SGHTA and CDR2 is FQGNSA in the germline V gene. This CDR3 has 14 residues. Of note for this clone: Its antigen is unidentified.

The sequencing here drew on peripheral blood, taken before any cancer treatment. This TCR came from a woman aged 35 to 70 with stage I lung adenocarcinoma. The gene calls are TRBV7-2 and TRBJ1-3; D remains unclear. The CDR3 loop reads CASSLQYTGNTIYF. CDR3 coding DNA: TGTGCCAGCAGCCTGCAATATACTGGAAACACCATATATTTT.